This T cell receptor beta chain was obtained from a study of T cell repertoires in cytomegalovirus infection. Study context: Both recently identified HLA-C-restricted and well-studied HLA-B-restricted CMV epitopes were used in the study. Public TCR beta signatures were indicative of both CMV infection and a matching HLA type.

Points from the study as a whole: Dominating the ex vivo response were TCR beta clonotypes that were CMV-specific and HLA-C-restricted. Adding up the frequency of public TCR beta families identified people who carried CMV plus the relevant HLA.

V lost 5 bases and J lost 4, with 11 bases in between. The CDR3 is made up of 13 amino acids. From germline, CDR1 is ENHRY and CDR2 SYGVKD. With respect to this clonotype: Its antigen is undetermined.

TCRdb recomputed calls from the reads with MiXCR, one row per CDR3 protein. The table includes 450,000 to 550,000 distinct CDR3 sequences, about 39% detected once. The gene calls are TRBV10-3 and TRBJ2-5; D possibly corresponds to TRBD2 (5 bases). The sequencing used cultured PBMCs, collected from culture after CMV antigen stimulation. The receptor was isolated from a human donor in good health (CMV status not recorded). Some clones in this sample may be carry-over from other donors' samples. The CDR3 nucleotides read TGTGCCATCAGTAGGACTTTCGCAGAGACCCAGTACTTC. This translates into CAISRTFAETQYF.